These T cell receptor beta chains were read from a single sample in a study of blood T cell repertoires in COVID-19. Assay used: immunoSEQ multiplex PCR; TCRdb lists only in-frame clones, some missing. Seen here are hundreds of thousands of clones, 82% observed once, and the top ten hold over 3.5%. Sequences were obtained from peripheral blood. The receptors here all came from a woman in her 70s with acute or convalescent COVID-19. Both conserved end residues are part of each CDR3. The D gene is left open where the match is weak. A row's size may be missing; if present it is once, few, many or a size class.

size: .; J: TRBJ2-2; D: TRBD1; V: TRBV10-3; CDR3: CAINDRVIGSGELFF; DNA: TGTGCCATAAACGACAGGGTAATCGGTTCCGGGGAGCTGTTTTTT
size: .; J: TRBJ2-2; D: .; V: TRBV18; CDR3: CASSLATGELFF; DNA: TGTGCCAGCTCACTAGCAACCGGGGAGCTGTTTTTT
size: .; J: TRBJ2-5; D: TRBD2; V: TRBV3-1/TRBV3-2; CDR3: CASSFLAGQETQYF; DNA: TGTGCCAGCAGCTTTCTAGCGGGCCAAGAGACCCAGTACTTC
size: .; J: TRBJ1-5; D: TRBD1; V: TRBV27; CDR3: CASSPGTGVGASNQPQHF; DNA: TGTGCCAGCAGTCCCGGGACAGGGGTGGGGGCAAGCAATCAGCCCCAGCATTTT
size: .; J: TRBJ2-4; D: .; V: TRBV7-9; CDR3: CASSEIYGTTPKNIQYF; DNA: TGTGCCAGCAGCGAGATTTACGGGACAACCCCCAAAAACATTCAGTACTTC
size: .; J: TRBJ2-3; D: TRBD2; V: TRBV5-4; CDR3: CASSAGGSGGTSTDTQYF; DNA: TGTGCCAGCAGCGCCGGGGGTAGCGGGGGCACTAGCACAGATACGCAGTATTTT
size: .; J: TRBJ1-1; D: TRBD1; V: TRBV28; CDR3: CASINHRGKSTEAFF; DNA: TGTGCCAGCATTAACCACAGGGGAAAGAGCACTGAAGCTTTCTTT
size: .; J: TRBJ2-1; D: .; V: TRBV29-1; CDR3: CSVDRGMRQFF; DNA: TGCAGCGTTGACCGGGGGATGCGGCAGTTCTTC
size: once; J: TRBJ1-1; D: .; V: TRBV15; CDR3: CATSKRQTNTEAFF; DNA: TGTGCCACCAGCAAGCGACAGACGAACACTGAAGCTTTCTTT
size: .; J: TRBJ1-6; D: .; V: TRBV19; CDR3: CASRQFYNSPLHF; DNA: TGTGCCAGTAGACAGTTCTATAATTCACCCCTCCACTTT
size: once; J: TRBJ2-7; D: TRBD2; V: TRBV3-1/TRBV3-2; CDR3: CASSPGPPGTTYEQYF; DNA: TGTGCCAGCAGCCCGGGACCCCCCGGGACTACCTACGAGCAGTACTTC
size: few; J: TRBJ1-3; D: .; V: TRBV30; CDR3: CAWNRGNTIYF; DNA: TGTGCCTGGAACAGGGGAAACACCATATATTTT
size: once; J: TRBJ1-2; D: TRBD1; V: TRBV23-1; CDR3: CASSQFLTGGYGYTF; DNA: TGCGCCAGCAGTCAGTTTCTGACAGGGGGCTATGGCTACACCTTC
size: .; J: TRBJ2-7; D: .; V: TRBV12-3/TRBV12-4; CDR3: CASSDIIPGEQYF; DNA: TGTGCCAGCAGCGACATTATTCCAGGCGAGCAGTACTTC
size: many; J: TRBJ2-5; D: .; V: TRBV9; CDR3: CASSVSEGLKETQYF; DNA: TGTGCCAGCAGCGTAAGTGAGGGCTTGAAAGAGACCCAGTACTTC
size: .; J: TRBJ2-5; D: TRBD1; V: TRBV7-8; CDR3: CASSTGEQETQYF; DNA: TGTGCCAGCAGTACAGGGGAGCAAGAGACCCAGTACTTC
size: .; J: TRBJ2-3; D: TRBD2; V: TRBV3-1/TRBV3-2; CDR3: CASSQGTSGGTDTQYF; DNA: TGTGCCAGCAGCCAAGGGACTAGCGGGGGAACAGATACGCAGTATTTT
size: .; J: TRBJ1-1; D: TRBD1; V: TRBV19; CDR3: CVSRYRGSPGNTEAFF; DNA: TGTGTCTCACGCTACAGGGGTTCTCCTGGGAACACTGAAGCTTTCTTT
size: .; J: TRBJ1-5; D: TRBD1; V: TRBV2; CDR3: CASSGGQGINQPQHF; DNA: TGTGCCAGCTCCGGGGGACAGGGAATTAATCAGCCCCAGCATTTT
size: .; J: TRBJ2-7; D: TRBD1; V: TRBV11-2; CDR3: CASSNLLGQGAHEQYF; DNA: TGTGCCAGCAGCAACCTCTTAGGACAGGGGGCCCACGAGCAGTACTTC
size: .; J: TRBJ1-2; D: .; V: TRBV30; CDR3: CAWSEGEPLAF; DNA: TGTGCCTGGAGTGAGGGGGAGCCCCTCGCCTTC
size: .; J: TRBJ2-5; D: .; V: TRBV5-4; CDR3: CASSRSGSQETQYF; DNA: TGTGCCAGCAGCCGATCCGGTTCTCAAGAGACCCAGTACTTC
size: few; J: TRBJ1-2; D: .; V: TRBV7-9; CDR3: CASSYSNYGYTF; DNA: TGTGCCAGCAGCTACTCAAACTATGGCTACACCTTC
size: once; J: TRBJ1-1; D: .; V: TRBV4-3; CDR3: CASSPYTGPALNTEAFF; DNA: TGCGCCAGCAGCCCGTACACAGGTCCAGCCTTGAACACTGAAGCTTTCTTT
size: .; J: TRBJ1-1; D: .; V: TRBV2; CDR3: CASSLTGWGTEAFF; DNA: TGTGCCAGCAGCCTCACAGGGTGGGGGACTGAAGCTTTCTTT
size: .; J: TRBJ1-5; D: .; V: TRBV30; CDR3: CAWSVDRNQPQHF; DNA: TGTGCCTGGAGTGTTGACAGGAATCAGCCCCAGCATTTT
size: .; J: TRBJ1-2; D: TRBD1; V: TRBV11-2; CDR3: CASSERPRGREDGYTF; DNA: TGTGCCAGCAGCGAACGCCCAAGGGGGCGGGAAGATGGCTACACCTTC
size: .; J: TRBJ2-3; D: TRBD2; V: TRBV5-4; CDR3: CASSSARKGRGFTDTQYF; DNA: TGTGCCAGCAGTTCGGCACGGAAGGGGCGGGGGTTCACAGATACGCAGTATTTT
size: .; J: TRBJ2-5; D: TRBD2; V: TRBV4-2; CDR3: CASSQGTSGGAAETQYF; DNA: TGTGCCAGCAGCCAAGGGACTAGCGGGGGGGCAGCGGAGACCCAGTACTTC
size: .; J: TRBJ2-7; D: TRBD2; V: TRBV5-6; CDR3: CASSREGEQYF; DNA: TGTGCCAGCAGCAGGGAGGGGGAGCAGTACTTC
size: .; J: TRBJ2-7; D: .; V: TRBV28; CDR3: CASSFGGRSSYEQYF; DNA: TGTGCCAGCAGTTTCGGAGGACGCAGCTCCTACGAGCAGTACTTC
size: once; J: TRBJ2-5; D: TRBD1; V: TRBV7-2; CDR3: CASNPQGAQETQYF; DNA: TGTGCCAGCAACCCACAGGGGGCTCAAGAGACCCAGTACTTC
size: .; J: TRBJ2-1; D: TRBD2; V: TRBV10-3; CDR3: CATGLANYNEQFF; DNA: TGTGCCACCGGACTAGCCAACTACAATGAGCAGTTCTTC
size: .; J: TRBJ1-2; D: .; V: TRBV6-5; CDR3: CASSCFPGGYGYTF; DNA: TGTGCCAGCAGTTGCTTCCCGGGAGGCTATGGCTACACCTTC
size: few; J: TRBJ1-1; D: .; V: TRBV25-1; CDR3: CASSYAGVLSSEAFF; DNA: TGTGCCAGCAGTTATGCGGGTGTGCTAAGCTCTGAAGCTTTCTTT
size: .; J: TRBJ1-1; D: .; V: TRBV12-3/TRBV12-4; CDR3: CASSFQYREAFF; DNA: TGTGCCAGCAGTTTTCAGTACAGGGAGGCTTTCTTT
size: .; J: TRBJ1-4; D: TRBD1; V: TRBV27; CDR3: CASSLRRQGAEKLFF; DNA: TGTGCCAGCAGTTTACGTCGACAGGGGGCGGAAAAACTGTTTTTT
size: once; J: TRBJ2-1; D: TRBD1; V: TRBV7-2; CDR3: CASSATGVRDNEQFF; DNA: TGTGCCAGCAGCGCGACAGGGGTGAGGGACAATGAGCAGTTCTTC
size: .; J: TRBJ1-6; D: TRBD1; V: TRBV19; CDR3: CASDQGGNSPLHF; DNA: TGTGCCAGCGACCAGGGGGGTAATTCACCCCTCCACTTT
size: .; J: TRBJ1-1; D: TRBD1; V: TRBV6-6; CDR3: CASSHPAGGEAFF; DNA: TGTGCCAGCAGTCACCCCGCAGGGGGCGAAGCTTTCTTT
size: .; J: TRBJ1-2; D: .; V: TRBV15; CDR3: CATSRVRRGGIGYTF; DNA: TGTGCCACCAGCAGAGTCCGGCGGGGTGGTATTGGCTACACCTTC
size: .; J: TRBJ1-5; D: TRBD1; V: TRBV7-8; CDR3: CASSTTGVGNQPQHF; DNA: TGTGCCAGCAGTACGACAGGGGTTGGCAATCAGCCCCAGCATTTT
size: once; J: TRBJ1-4; D: .; V: TRBV6-5; CDR3: CASITGLATNEKLFF; DNA: TGTGCCAGCATAACGGGACTAGCAACTAATGAAAAACTGTTTTTT
size: .; J: TRBJ2-1; D: .; V: TRBV5-8; CDR3: CASSLAGLNWNEQFF; DNA: TGTGCCAGCAGCTTGGCTGGGCTCAACTGGAATGAGCAGTTCTTC
size: .; J: TRBJ1-5; D: .; V: TRBV19; CDR3: CASSIKLGTLGQPQHF; DNA: TGTGCCAGTAGTATAAAATTAGGGACATTAGGTCAGCCCCAGCATTTT
size: .; J: TRBJ1-1; D: TRBD1; V: TRBV2; CDR3: CASSLDREVNTEAFF; DNA: TGTGCCAGCAGTCTCGACAGGGAGGTGAACACTGAAGCTTTCTTT
size: .; J: TRBJ2-7; D: .; V: TRBV7-2; CDR3: CASSQGTGWIPYEQYF; DNA: TGTGCCAGCAGCCAAGGAACAGGGTGGATCCCCTACGAGCAGTACTTC
size: .; J: TRBJ2-5; D: TRBD1; V: TRBV30; CDR3: CAWRWGQIEETQYF; DNA: TGTGCCTGGAGGTGGGGACAGATTGAAGAGACCCAGTACTTC
size: .; J: TRBJ1-3; D: .; V: TRBV20-1; CDR3: CSASSPQGAGNTIYF; DNA: TGCAGTGCTAGTTCGCCCCAGGGTGCTGGAAACACCATATATTTT
size: once; J: TRBJ2-6; D: TRBD1; V: TRBV18; CDR3: CASSPRQGAGANVLTF; DNA: TGTGCCAGCTCACCTAGACAGGGCGCGGGGGCCAACGTCCTGACTTTC
size: .; J: TRBJ1-2; D: TRBD1; V: TRBV2; CDR3: CASSEIPRQGIYGYTF; DNA: TGTGCCAGCAGTGAAATACCTAGACAGGGAATCTATGGCTACACCTTC
size: .; J: TRBJ1-2; D: .; V: TRBV10-2; CDR3: CASSESFGRDYGYTF; DNA: TGCGCCAGCAGTGAGTCATTTGGCAGGGACTATGGCTACACCTTC
size: .; J: TRBJ2-5; D: .; V: TRBV15; CDR3: CATSRDQGMEETQYF; DNA: TGTGCCACCAGCAGAGATCAGGGGATGGAGGAGACCCAGTACTTC
size: .; J: TRBJ1-1; D: .; V: TRBV5-4; CDR3: CASSQRPGQGGVEAFF; DNA: TGTGCCAGCAGCCAACGACCGGGACAAGGGGGAGTGGAAGCTTTCTTT
size: .; J: TRBJ1-2; D: TRBD1; V: TRBV5-8; CDR3: CASSLSSRQGGYGYTF; DNA: TGTGCCAGCAGCTTGTCTTCTCGGCAGGGGGGATATGGCTACACCTTC
size: .; J: TRBJ2-3; D: TRBD1; V: TRBV3-1/TRBV3-2; CDR3: CASSPGTGFTDTQYF; DNA: TGTGCCAGCAGCCCCGGGACAGGGTTCACAGATACGCAGTATTTT
size: .; J: TRBJ1-2; D: TRBD1; V: TRBV5-1; CDR3: CASSSDRGDYGYTF; DNA: TGCGCCAGCAGCTCGGACAGGGGTGACTATGGCTACACCTTC